The clone carrying this T cell receptor (delta chain) appeared a single time. Its antigen remains unidentified. RNA was extracted from the cells and then reverse transcribed. The CDR3 regions were amplified by multiplex PCR from V-gene primers to a constant-region primer. TCRdb repeated clone calling on the multiplex PCR reads with CATT. The sample includes over 65,000 delta-chain clones, approximately 30% of them seen just once. The entry originates in a study of Vδ1+ human thymocytes. Study results and caveats: Bulk data may be misread because of unexpected Vdelta2 sequences. Highly polyclonal TRG and TRD repertoires with Gaussian CDR3 length distributions appeared in thymus. Despite high sort purity, roughly 20% of thymic T cell receptor delta sequences were Vdelta2.

The CDR3 has 19 residues. Trimming removed 5 bases at V and 0 bases at J, with 25 bases between. CDR1 and CDR2 (germline): TSWWSYY, QGS. After alphabeta T cell depletion, CD3+ Vdelta1+ Vdelta2- thymocytes were sorted. Vdelta1+ thymocyte sorts reached between roughly 98% and 99.6% purity. The clonotype comes from a boy under two years old who had congenital heart surgery. The chain has TRDV1 and TRDJ1; D may be TRDD2 or TRDD3 (7 bases each). Sequencing used Vdelta1+ gamma-delta thymocytes from the thymus. Subset defined: FACS-sorted CD3+ TCRalphabeta- TCRVdelta1+ TCRVdelta2- thymocytes. As DNA, the CDR3 is TGTGCTCTTGGGATTCAAGCCCCTTCCTGGGGGGTGTACACCGATAAACTCATCTTT. Translating it yields CALGIQAPSWGVYTDKLIF.